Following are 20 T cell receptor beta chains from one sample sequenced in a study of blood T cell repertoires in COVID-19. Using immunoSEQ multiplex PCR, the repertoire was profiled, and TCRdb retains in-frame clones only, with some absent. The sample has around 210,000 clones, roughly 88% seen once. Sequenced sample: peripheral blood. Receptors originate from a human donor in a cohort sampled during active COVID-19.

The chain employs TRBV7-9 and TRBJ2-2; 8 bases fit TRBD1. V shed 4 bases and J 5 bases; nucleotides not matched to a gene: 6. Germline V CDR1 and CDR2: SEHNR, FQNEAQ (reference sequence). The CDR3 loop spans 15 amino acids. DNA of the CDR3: TGTGCCAGCAGCTCCGGACAGGGTCGAACCGGGGAGCTGTTTTTT. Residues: CASSSGQGRTGELFF. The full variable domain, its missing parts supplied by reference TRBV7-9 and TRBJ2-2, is DTGVSQNPRHKITKRGQNVTFRCDPISEHNRLYWYRQTLGQGPEFLTYFQNEAQLEKSRLLSDRFSAERPKGSFSTLEIQRTEQGDSAMYLCASSSGQGRTGELFFGEGSRLTVL.

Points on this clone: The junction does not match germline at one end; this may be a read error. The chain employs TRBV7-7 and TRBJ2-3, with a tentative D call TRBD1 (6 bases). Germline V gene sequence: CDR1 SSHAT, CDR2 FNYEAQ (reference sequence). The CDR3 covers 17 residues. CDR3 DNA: TGTGCTAGCAGCTTATTCCCCAGGGGCGCCAAGACAGATACGCAGTATTTT. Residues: CASSLFPRGAKTDTQYF.

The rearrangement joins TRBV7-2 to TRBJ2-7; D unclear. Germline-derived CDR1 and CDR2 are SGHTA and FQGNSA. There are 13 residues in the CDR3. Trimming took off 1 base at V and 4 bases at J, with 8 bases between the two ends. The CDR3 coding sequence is TGTGCCAGCAGCTTAGGCCATCTATACGAGCAGTACTTC. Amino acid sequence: CASSLGHLYEQYF.

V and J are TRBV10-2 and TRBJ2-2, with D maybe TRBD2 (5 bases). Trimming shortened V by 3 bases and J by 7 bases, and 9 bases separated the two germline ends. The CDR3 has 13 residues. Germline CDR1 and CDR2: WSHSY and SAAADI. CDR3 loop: CASSERAGGELFF. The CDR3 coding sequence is TGCGCCAGCAGTGAACGGGCGGGCGGGGAGCTGTTTTTT.

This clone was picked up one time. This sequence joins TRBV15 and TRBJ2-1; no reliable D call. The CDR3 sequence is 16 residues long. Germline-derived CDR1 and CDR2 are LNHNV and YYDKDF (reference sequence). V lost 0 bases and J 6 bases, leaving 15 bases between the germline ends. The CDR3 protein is CATSRDKLASRNEQFF. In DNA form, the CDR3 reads TGTGCCACCAGCAGAGATAAACTTGCTTCGCGCAATGAGCAGTTCTTC.

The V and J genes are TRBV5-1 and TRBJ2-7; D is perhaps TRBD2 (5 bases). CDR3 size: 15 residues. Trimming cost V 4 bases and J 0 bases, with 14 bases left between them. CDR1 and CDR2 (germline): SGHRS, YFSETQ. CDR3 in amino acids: CASSHSRGSSYEQYF. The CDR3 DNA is TGCGCCAGCAGCCACAGCCGGGGAAGCTCCTACGAGCAGTACTTC.

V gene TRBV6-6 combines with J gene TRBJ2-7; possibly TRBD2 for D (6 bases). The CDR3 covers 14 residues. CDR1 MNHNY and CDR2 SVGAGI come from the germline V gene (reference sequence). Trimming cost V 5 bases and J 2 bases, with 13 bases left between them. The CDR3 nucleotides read TGTGCCAGCAGTATGATCGGAGGGGCCTACGAGCAGTACTTC. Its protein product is CASSMIGGAYEQYF.

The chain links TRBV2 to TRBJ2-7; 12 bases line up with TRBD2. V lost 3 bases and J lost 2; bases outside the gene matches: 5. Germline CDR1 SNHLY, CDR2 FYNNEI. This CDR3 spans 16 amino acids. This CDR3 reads CASSDGPSGRAYEQYF. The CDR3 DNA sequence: TGTGCCAGCAGTGATGGGCCTAGCGGGAGGGCCTACGAGCAGTACTTC.

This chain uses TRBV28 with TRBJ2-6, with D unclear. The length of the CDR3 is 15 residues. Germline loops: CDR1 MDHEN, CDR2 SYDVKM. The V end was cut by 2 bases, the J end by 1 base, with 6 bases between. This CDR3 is CASSLRGSGANVLTF. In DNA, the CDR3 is TGTGCCAGCAGTTTACGCGGTTCTGGGGCCAACGTCCTGACTTTC.

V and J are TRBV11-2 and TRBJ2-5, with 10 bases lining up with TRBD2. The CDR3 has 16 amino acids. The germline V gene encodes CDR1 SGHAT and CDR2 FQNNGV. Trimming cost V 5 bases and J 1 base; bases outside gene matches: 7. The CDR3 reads CASSRRLAGSQETQYF. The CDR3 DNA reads TGTGCCAGCAGCCGGCGACTAGCGGGTAGCCAAGAGACCCAGTACTTC.

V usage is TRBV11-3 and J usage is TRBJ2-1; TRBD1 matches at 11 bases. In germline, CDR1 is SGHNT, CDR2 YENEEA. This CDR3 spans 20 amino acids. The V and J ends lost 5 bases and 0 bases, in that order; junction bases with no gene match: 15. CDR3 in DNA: TGTGCCAGCAGCCCCGGGACAGGGGGGAACGGAAGGAGCTCCTACAATGAGCAGTTCTTC. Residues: CASSPGTGGNGRSSYNEQFF.

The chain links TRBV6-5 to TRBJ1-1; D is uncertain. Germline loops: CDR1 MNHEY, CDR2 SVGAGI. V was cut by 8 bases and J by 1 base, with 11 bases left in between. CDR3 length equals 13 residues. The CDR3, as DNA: TGTGCCAGCGGAGGGCATCGGAACACTGAAGCTTTCTTT. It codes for CASGGHRNTEAFF.

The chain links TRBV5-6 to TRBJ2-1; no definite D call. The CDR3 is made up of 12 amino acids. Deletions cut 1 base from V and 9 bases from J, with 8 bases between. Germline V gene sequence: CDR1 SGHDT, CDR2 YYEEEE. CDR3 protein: CASSLPTGEQFF. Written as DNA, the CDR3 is TGTGCCAGCAGCTTGCCCACCGGTGAGCAGTTCTTC.

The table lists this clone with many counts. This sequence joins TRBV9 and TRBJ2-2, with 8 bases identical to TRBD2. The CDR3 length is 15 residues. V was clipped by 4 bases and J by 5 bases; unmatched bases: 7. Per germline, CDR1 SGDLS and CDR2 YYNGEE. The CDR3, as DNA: TGTGCCAGCAGCTTCAGCGGGAGAGGAACCGGGGAGCTGTTTTTT. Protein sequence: CASSFSGRGTGELFF.

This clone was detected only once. The CDR3 nucleotides are TGTGCCAGCAGCTTCTCACAGGGAGGGCACAATGAGCAGTTCTTC. Translated: CASSFSQGGHNEQFF. The rearrangement links TRBV5-5 to TRBJ2-1; maybe TRBD2 (7 bases). Germline V CDR1 and CDR2: SGHKS, YYEKEE (reference sequence). The CDR3 sequence is 15 residues long. V was clipped by 2 bases and J by 5 bases, with 14 bases between them. The variable domain in full, completed from reference TRBV5-5 and TRBJ2-1, reads DAGVTQSPTHLIKTRGQQVTLRCSPISGHKSVSWYQQVLGQGPQFIFQYYEKEERGRGNFPDRFSARQFPNYSSELNVNALLLGDSALYLCASSFSQGGHNEQFFGPGTRLTVL.

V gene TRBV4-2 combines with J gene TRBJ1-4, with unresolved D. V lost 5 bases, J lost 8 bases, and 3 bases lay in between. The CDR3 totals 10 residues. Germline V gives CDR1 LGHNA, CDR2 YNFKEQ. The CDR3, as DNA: TGTGCCAGCAGCGGAGAAAAACTGTTTTTT. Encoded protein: CASSGEKLFF.

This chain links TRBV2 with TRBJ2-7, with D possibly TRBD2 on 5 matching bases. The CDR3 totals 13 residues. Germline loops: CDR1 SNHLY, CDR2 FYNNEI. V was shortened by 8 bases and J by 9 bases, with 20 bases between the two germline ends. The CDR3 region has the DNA TGTGCCAGCGGGGAGAGCATCCCTAGTGGGCAGTACTTC. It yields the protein CASGESIPSGQYF.

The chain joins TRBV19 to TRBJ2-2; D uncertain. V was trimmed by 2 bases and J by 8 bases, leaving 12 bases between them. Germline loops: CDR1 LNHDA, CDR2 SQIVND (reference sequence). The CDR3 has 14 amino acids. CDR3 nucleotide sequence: TGTGCCAGTAGTATACTCTCTCCCTCTGGGGAGCTGTTTTTT. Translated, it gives CASSILSPSGELFF.

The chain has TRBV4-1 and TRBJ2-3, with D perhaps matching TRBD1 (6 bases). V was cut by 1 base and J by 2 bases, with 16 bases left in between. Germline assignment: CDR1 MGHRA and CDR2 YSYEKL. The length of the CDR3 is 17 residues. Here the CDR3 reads CASSQAPQGGPTDTQYF. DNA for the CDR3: TGCGCCAGCAGCCAAGCCCCACAGGGTGGGCCCACAGATACGCAGTATTTT.

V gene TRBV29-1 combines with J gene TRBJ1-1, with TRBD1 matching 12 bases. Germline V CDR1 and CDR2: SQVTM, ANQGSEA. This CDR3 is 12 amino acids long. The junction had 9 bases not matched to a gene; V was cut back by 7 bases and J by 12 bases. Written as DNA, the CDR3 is TGCAGCGCTTCGGGACAGGGGGCTCCAACTTTCTTT. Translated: CSASGQGAPTFF.